This TCR beta chain came from a study of T cell responses to AZD1222 COVID-19 vaccine. The study, taken as a whole, reports: Two AZD1222 doses significantly raised spike-specific TCR breadth and depth over controls. Clonal diversity was possibly underestimated, and the donors were mostly white British, with more females. Among those given AZD1222, only 5 to 7 were seropositive at baseline.

J gave up 4 bases and V 0 bases, and 5 bases lay outside the gene matches. The germline V gene encodes CDR1 GTSNPN and CDR2 SVGIG (reference sequence). The CDR3 is 15 residues long. As concerns this clone: Its antigen remains unidentified.

TCRdb's table, derived via immunoSEQ multiplex PCR, lists solely in-frame clones and lacks some. The sample holds under 120,000 clones, roughly nine tenths seen once. The chain has TRBV30 and TRBJ2-3; 9 bases map to TRBD2. This TCR came from an adult in good health. Material: peripheral blood, obtained on day 0 of AZD1222 vaccination. The CDR3 reads CAWSVQAGGADTQYF. The CDR3 region has the DNA TGTGCCTGGAGTGTACAGGCGGGGGGGGCAGATACGCAGTATTTT.